This is a list of T cell receptor beta chains from one sample in a study of T cells expressing NK-cell markers. Each CDR3 protein gets one entry in TCRdb, which reprocessed the 5' RACE reads and gives no DNA. The sample's table shows about 370,000 distinct CDR3 sequences. Sequenced sample: blood T cells: a sorted CD56 or NKG2C T cell subset, CD4+ or CD8+ T cells, or bulk PBMC T cells (not recorded which). The receptors originated from a woman in her forties or fifties in good health. CDR3s include the opening cysteine and the closing phenylalanine or tryptophan. Each record gives: V gene, J gene, CDR3 protein.

v_call: TRBV12-3/TRBV12-4; j_call: TRBJ2-7; cdr3_aa: CASSFAGVSYEQYF
v_call: TRBV14; j_call: TRBJ2-2; cdr3_aa: CASNPSSAVPGELFF
v_call: TRBV7-9; j_call: TRBJ1-1; cdr3_aa: CASSLVSGGYTEAFF
v_call: TRBV20-1; j_call: TRBJ2-7; cdr3_aa: CSARRRTSEYEQYF
v_call: TRBV3-1; j_call: TRBJ2-4; cdr3_aa: CASSQDSGVGNIQYF
v_call: TRBV11-2; j_call: TRBJ1-2; cdr3_aa: CASSLTGYGYTF
v_call: TRBV19; j_call: TRBJ2-1; cdr3_aa: CATSRGSGAYNEQFF
v_call: TRBV6-5; j_call: TRBJ2-3; cdr3_aa: CASSYRGGLAGSSTDTQYF
v_call: TRBV9; j_call: TRBJ1-1; cdr3_aa: CASSGDSTEAFF
v_call: TRBV12-3/TRBV12-4; j_call: TRBJ1-5; cdr3_aa: CAISRGGFNQPQHF
v_call: TRBV6-5; j_call: TRBJ2-2; cdr3_aa: CASGDGRRTGELFF
v_call: TRBV7-9; j_call: TRBJ1-6; cdr3_aa: CASSLWEAEDSPLHF
v_call: TRBV12-3/TRBV12-4; j_call: TRBJ1-5; cdr3_aa: CASSPVTGGQPQHF
v_call: TRBV5-1; j_call: TRBJ2-3; cdr3_aa: CASSLNWDLSSSTDTQYF
v_call: TRBV9; j_call: TRBJ2-1; cdr3_aa: CASSVGQGFNEQFF
v_call: TRBV5-1; j_call: TRBJ2-1; cdr3_aa: CASSLALAGVFYGDEQFF
v_call: TRBV12-3/TRBV12-4; j_call: TRBJ2-5; cdr3_aa: CASSYGETQYF
v_call: TRBV15; j_call: TRBJ2-3; cdr3_aa: CATSSGTSDTDTQYF
v_call: TRBV27; j_call: TRBJ1-5; cdr3_aa: CASSFGQVGQPQHF
v_call: TRBV25-1; j_call: TRBJ1-2; cdr3_aa: CASRPQGRFYGYTF
v_call: TRBV6-5; j_call: TRBJ2-3; cdr3_aa: CASKLIVTDTQYF
v_call: TRBV5-4; j_call: TRBJ2-1; cdr3_aa: CASSLAGLDEQFF
v_call: TRBV7-9; j_call: TRBJ2-2; cdr3_aa: CASSLGQGVGELFF
v_call: TRBV12-3/TRBV12-4; j_call: TRBJ1-4; cdr3_aa: CASSHTLILKWLFF
v_call: TRBV6-5; j_call: TRBJ2-3; cdr3_aa: CASSYVRGHADTQYF
v_call: TRBV30; j_call: TRBJ2-6; cdr3_aa: CAWGRGVGGANVLTF
v_call: TRBV29-1; j_call: TRBJ1-5; cdr3_aa: CSASWGGDQPQHF
v_call: TRBV27; j_call: TRBJ2-4; cdr3_aa: CASKLGVGGRKNIQYF